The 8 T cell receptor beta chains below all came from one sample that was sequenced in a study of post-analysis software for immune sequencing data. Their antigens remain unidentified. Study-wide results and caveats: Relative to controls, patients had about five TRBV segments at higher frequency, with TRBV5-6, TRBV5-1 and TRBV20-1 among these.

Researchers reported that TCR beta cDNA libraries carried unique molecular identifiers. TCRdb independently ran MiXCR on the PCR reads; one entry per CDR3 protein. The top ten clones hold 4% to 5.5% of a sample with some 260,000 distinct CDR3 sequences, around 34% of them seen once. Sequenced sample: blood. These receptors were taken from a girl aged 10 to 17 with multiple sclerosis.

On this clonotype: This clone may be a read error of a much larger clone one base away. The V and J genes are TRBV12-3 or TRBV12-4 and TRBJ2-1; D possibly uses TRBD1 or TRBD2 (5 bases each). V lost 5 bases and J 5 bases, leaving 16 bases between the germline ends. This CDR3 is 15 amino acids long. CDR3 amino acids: CASSRILVDNNEQFF. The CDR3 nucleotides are TGTGCCAGCAGTCGCATACTAGTGGACAACAATGAGCAGTTCTTC.

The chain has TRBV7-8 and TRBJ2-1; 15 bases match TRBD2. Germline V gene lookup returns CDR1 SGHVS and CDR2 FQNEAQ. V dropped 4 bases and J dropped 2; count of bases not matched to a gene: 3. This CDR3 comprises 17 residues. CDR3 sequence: CASSSGLAGGTYNEQFF. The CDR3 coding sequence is TGTGCCAGCAGCTCGGGACTAGCGGGAGGAACCTACAATGAGCAGTTCTTC. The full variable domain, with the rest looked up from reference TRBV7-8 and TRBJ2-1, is GAGVSQSPRYKVAKRGQDVALRCDPISGHVSLFWYQQALGQGPEFLTYFQNEAQLDKSGLPSDRFFAERPEGSVSTLKIQRTQQEDSAVYLCASSSGLAGGTYNEQFFGPGTRLTVL.

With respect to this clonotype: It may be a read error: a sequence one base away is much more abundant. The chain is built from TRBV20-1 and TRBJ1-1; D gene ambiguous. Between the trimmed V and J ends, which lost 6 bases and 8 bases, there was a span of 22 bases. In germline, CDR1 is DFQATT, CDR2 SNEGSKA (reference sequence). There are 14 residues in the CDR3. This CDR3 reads CSAHRVRQRSEAFF. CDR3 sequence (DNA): TGCAGTGCCCATCGGGTTCGACAACGCTCGGAAGCTTTCTTT.

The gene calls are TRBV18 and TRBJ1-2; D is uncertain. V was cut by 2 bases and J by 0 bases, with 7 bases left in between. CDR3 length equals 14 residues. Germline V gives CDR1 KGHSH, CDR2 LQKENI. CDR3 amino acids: CASSPFRSNYGYTF. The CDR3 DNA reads TGTGCCAGCTCACCATTCCGTTCTAACTATGGCTACACCTTC.

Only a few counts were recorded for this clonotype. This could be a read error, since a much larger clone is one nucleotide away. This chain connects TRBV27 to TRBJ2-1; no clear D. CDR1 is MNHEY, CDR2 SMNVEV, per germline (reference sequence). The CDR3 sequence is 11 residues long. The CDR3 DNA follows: TGTGCCAGCAGTAAGTACAATGTGCAGTTCTTC. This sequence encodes CASSKYNVQFF.

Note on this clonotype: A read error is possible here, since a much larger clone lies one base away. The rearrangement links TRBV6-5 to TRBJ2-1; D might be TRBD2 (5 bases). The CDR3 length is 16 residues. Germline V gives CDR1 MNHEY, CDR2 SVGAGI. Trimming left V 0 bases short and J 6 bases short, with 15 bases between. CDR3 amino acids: CASSYSRALPCNEQFF. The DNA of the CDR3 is TGTGCCAGCAGTTACTCGAGGGCCCTACCATGCAATGAGCAGTTCTTC.

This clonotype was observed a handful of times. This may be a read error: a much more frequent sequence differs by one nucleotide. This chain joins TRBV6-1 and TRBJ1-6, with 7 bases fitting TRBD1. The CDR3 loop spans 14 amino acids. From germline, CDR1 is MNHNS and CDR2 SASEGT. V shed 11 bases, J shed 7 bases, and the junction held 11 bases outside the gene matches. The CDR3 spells CAVRRGVVNSPLHF. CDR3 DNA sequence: TGTGCCGTGCGCAGGGGGGTGGTAAATTCACCCCTCCACTTT.

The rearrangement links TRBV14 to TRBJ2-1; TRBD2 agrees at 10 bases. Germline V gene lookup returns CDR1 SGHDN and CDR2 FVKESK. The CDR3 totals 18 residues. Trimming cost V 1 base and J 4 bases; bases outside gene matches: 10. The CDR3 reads CASSQVGASGRQYNEQFF. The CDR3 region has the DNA TGTGCCAGCAGCCAAGTCGGGGCTAGCGGGAGACAGTACAATGAGCAGTTCTTC.